A selection of T cell receptor beta chains follows, all from one sample in a study of blood T cell repertoires in COVID-19. Repertoires were generated with immunoSEQ multiplex PCR, while TCRdb's copy carries only in-frame clones and drops some. Of 200,000 to 250,000 clones listed, approximately 80% are singletons. The sample comprised peripheral blood. The source is a woman aged 80 or over with active or convalescent COVID-19. Both conserved end residues are part of each CDR3. A D gene is named only where the DNA matches it firmly. The size entry is marked missing in some rows and otherwise reads once, few, many or a size class.

v_call	j_call	clone_size	d_call	cdr3_nt	cdr3_aa
TRBV5-1	TRBJ1-6	.	TRBD1	TGCGCCAGCAGCAAGGAGGGGGCGCGTTCACCCCTCCACTTT	CASSKEGARSPLHF
TRBV7-2	TRBJ2-2	.	TRBD2	TGTGCCAGCAGACCTAGCGGGACTACCGGGGAGCTGTTTTTT	CASRPSGTTGELFF
TRBV21-1	TRBJ2-3	.	.	TGTGCCAGCAGCAAAGGCCCTAAACCTAGCGGGGGGCCAGATACGCAGTATTTT	CASSKGPKPSGGPDTQYF
TRBV7-9	TRBJ1-6	.	.	TGTGCCAGCAGCTTTTTTCTGAATTCACCCCTCCACTTT	CASSFFLNSPLHF
TRBV2	TRBJ1-1	.	.	TGTGCCAGCAGGATCAGACAGGAGAACACTGAAGCTTTCTTT	CASRIRQENTEAFF
TRBV6-5	TRBJ2-7	.	TRBD1	TGTGCCAGCAGTTACCGGGTGGACAGGGAGTACGAGCAGTACTTC	CASSYRVDREYEQYF
TRBV10-2	TRBJ1-5	few	.	TGCGCCAGCAGTGAATCAGGGGTAAATCAGCCCCAGCATTTT	CASSESGVNQPQHF
TRBV19	TRBJ1-2	few	.	TGTGCCAGTAGCGTCGGCGGCGGGGTTGGCTACACCTTC	CASSVGGGVGYTF
TRBV11-3	TRBJ1-1	.	TRBD1	TGTGCCAGCAGCCCTAGGCAGGGGGCAGGCACTGAAGCTTTCTTT	CASSPRQGAGTEAFF
TRBV5-1	TRBJ1-2	.	TRBD1	TGCGCCAGCAGCTTGGGACAGGGGAACTATGGCTACACCTTC	CASSLGQGNYGYTF
TRBV20-1	TRBJ1-2	.	.	TGCAGTGCGAGGCAGATCTATGGCTACACCTTC	CSARQIYGYTF
TRBV19	TRBJ2-5	once	TRBD2	TGTGCCAGTAAAGCGGGGGGCGAGACCCAGTACTTC	CASKAGGETQYF
TRBV6-2/TRBV6-3	TRBJ2-1	once	TRBD1	TGTGCCAGCAGTTACGGGACAGGGGTCGACAATGAGCAGTTCTTC	CASSYGTGVDNEQFF
TRBV3-1/TRBV3-2	TRBJ1-3	.	.	TGTGCCAGCAGTTCTAGCTCTGGAAACACCATATATTTT	CASSSSSGNTIYF
TRBV5-4	TRBJ2-2	.	.	TGTGCCAGCAGCTTGGCCGGCAGGGGATTGTCGAACACCGGGGAGCTGTTTTTT	CASSLAGRGLSNTGELFF
TRBV18	TRBJ1-1	.	.	TGTGCCAGCTCGCCCGCGGCTTTGAACACTGAAGCTTTCTTT	CASSPAALNTEAFF
TRBV5-1	TRBJ1-2	few	.	TGCGCCAGCAGCTTGGGGGGGACAAACCCCTACACCTTC	CASSLGGTNPYTF
TRBV4-3	TRBJ1-1	.	.	TGCGCCAGCAGTCAAGGGGCGACAATGTTGAACACTGAAGCTTTCTTT	CASSQGATMLNTEAFF
TRBV18	TRBJ2-7	once	TRBD2	TGTGCCAGCTCAGTAGCGGGGGCCGGATTCTACGAGCAGTACTTC	CASSVAGAGFYEQYF
TRBV6-5	TRBJ2-2	.	.	TGTGCCAGCAGTTACTCGCGGAATATGGGCACCGGGGAGCTGTTTTTT	CASSYSRNMGTGELFF
TRBV18	TRBJ1-2	.	.	TGTGCCAGCTCACCACGTTCGGGCAGGGAGGATGGCTACACCTTC	CASSPRSGREDGYTF
TRBV11-1	TRBJ1-2	.	TRBD1	TGTGCCAGCAGCTTGGGACAGGGGTTATATGGCTACACCTTC	CASSLGQGLYGYTF
TRBV6-2/TRBV6-3	TRBJ1-1	.	.	TGTGCCAGCAGTTCCAGGGTCACTGAAGCTTTCTTT	CASSSRVTEAFF
TRBV7-8	TRBJ1-1	.	.	TGTGCCAGCAGCCCTCGAGGGGGGGCGAGGGACACTGAAGCTTTCTTT	CASSPRGGARDTEAFF